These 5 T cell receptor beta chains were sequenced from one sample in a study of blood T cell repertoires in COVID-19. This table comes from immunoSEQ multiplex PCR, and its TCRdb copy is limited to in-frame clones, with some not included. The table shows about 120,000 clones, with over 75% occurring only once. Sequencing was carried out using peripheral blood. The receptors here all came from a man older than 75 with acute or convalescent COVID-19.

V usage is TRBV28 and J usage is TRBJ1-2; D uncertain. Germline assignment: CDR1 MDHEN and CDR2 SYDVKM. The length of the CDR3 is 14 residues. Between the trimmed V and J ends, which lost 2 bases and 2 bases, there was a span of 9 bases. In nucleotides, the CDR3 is TGTGCCAGCAGTTTAAAACTCTCGAACTATGGCTACACCTTC. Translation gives CASSLKLSNYGYTF.

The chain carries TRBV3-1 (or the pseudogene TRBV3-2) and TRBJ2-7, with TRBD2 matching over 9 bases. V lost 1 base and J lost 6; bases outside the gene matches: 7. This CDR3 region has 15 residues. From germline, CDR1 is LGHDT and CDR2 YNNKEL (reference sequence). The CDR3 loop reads CASSQVLGLAVEQYF. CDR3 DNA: TGTGCCAGCAGCCAAGTCTTGGGACTAGCTGTCGAGCAGTACTTC.

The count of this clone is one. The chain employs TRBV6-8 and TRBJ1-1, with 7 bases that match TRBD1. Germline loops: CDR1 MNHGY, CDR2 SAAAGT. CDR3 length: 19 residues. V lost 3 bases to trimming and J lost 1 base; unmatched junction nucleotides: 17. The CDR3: CASSYLGILDRATNTEAFF. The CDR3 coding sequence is TGTGCCAGCAGTTATCTGGGGATTCTCGACAGGGCTACGAACACTGAAGCTTTCTTT.

DNA for the CDR3: TGTGCCAGCTCACCAGGGGGCCGGGACACTGAAGCTTTCTTT. It specifies CASSPGGRDTEAFF. V and J are TRBV18 and TRBJ1-1, with D perhaps TRBD1 (6 bases). This CDR3 has 14 residues. Deletions cut 2 bases from V and 3 bases from J, with 10 bases between. CDR1 is KGHSH and CDR2 is LQKENI in the germline V gene.

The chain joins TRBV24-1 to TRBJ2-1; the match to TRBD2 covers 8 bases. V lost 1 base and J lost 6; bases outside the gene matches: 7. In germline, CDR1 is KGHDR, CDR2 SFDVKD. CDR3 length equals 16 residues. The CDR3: CATSDLTGGPSNEQFF. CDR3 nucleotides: TGTGCCACCAGTGATTTAACGGGAGGGCCAAGCAATGAGCAGTTCTTC.